A single sample is the source of the 15 T cell receptor beta chains below, sequenced in a study of cytotoxic CD8 clonotypes in ibrutinib-treated CLL. Using immunoSEQ multiplex PCR, the repertoire was profiled, and TCRdb retains in-frame clones only, with some absent. The sample has 270,000 or so clones; approximately 79% are singletons. Material: PBMCs, obtained at disease progression, from a patient treated with ibrutinib. The receptors stem from a human donor with chronic lymphocytic leukemia.

The chain has TRBV19 and TRBJ2-2; D not certain. The CDR3 length is 13 residues. Trimming left V 0 bases short and J 3 bases short, with 2 bases between. Looked up from germline, CDR1 is LNHDA and CDR2 is SQIVND (reference sequence). CDR3 sequence: CASSIDYTGELFF. CDR3 sequence (DNA): TGTGCCAGTAGTATAGATTACACCGGGGAGCTGTTTTTT.

The chain recombines TRBV6-6 with TRBJ2-7; unclear D gene. Germline CDR1 reads MNHNY; CDR2 reads SVGAGI (reference sequence). This CDR3 has 15 amino acids. With 5 bases removed from V and 3 bases from J, the gap between germline ends came to 17 bases. DNA of the CDR3: TGTGCCAGCAGTCTCTTGGCTGGGTCGGGCTACGAGCAGTACTTC. Its translation: CASSLLAGSGYEQYF.

Points on this clone: At one of its ends the junction is not consistent with the germline gene, which may arise from a read error. The rearrangement links TRBV2 to TRBJ1-2, with D maybe TRBD1 (5 bases). The CDR3 has 15 residues. Germline V gives CDR1 SNHLY, CDR2 FYNNEI. CDR3 sequence: CASSEGNQGNYGYTF. The CDR3, as DNA: TGTGCCAGCAGCGAAGGTAACCAGGGTAACTATGGCTACACCTTC. The full variable domain, its missing parts supplied by reference TRBV2 and TRBJ1-2, is EPEVTQTPSHQVTQMGQEVILRCVPISNHLYFYWYRQILGQKVEFLVSFYNNEISEKSEIFDDQFSVERPDGSNFTLKIRSTKLEDSAMYFCASSEGNQGNYGYTFGSGTRLTVV.

This rearrangement joins TRBV9 to TRBJ1-1; no reliable D call. The CDR3 is 14 residues long. Per the germline V gene, CDR1 is SGDLS and CDR2 is YYNGEE. V lost 4 bases, J lost 4 bases, and 14 bases lay in between. CDR3 region: CASSPHSGPTEAFF. The CDR3 DNA sequence: TGTGCCAGCAGCCCCCACTCAGGACCCACTGAAGCTTTCTTT. The variable domain in full, completed from reference TRBV9 and TRBJ1-1, reads DSGVTQTPKHLITATGQRVTLRCSPRSGDLSVYWYQQSLDQGLQFLIQYYNGEERAKGNILERFSAQQFPDLHSELNLSSLELGDSALYFCASSPHSGPTEAFFGQGTRLTVV.

In its sample, this clone was seen once. V and J are TRBV7-8 and TRBJ2-5; 8 bases align to TRBD1. From germline, CDR1 is SGHVS and CDR2 FQNEAQ. The CDR3 loop spans 17 amino acids. The V and J ends lost 0 bases and 8 bases, in that order; junction bases with no gene match: 14. The CDR3 is CASSLADRDRWWGTQYF. CDR3 in DNA: TGTGCCAGCAGCTTAGCGGACCGGGACAGGTGGTGGGGAACCCAGTACTTC.

The chain recombines TRBV27 with TRBJ2-1; 16 bases fit TRBD2. Trimming at V came to 7 bases and at J to 3 bases, leaving 12 bases not matched to a gene. Per the germline V gene, CDR1 is MNHEY and CDR2 is SMNVEV (reference sequence). The CDR3 loop spans 19 amino acids. The CDR3 is CASTPPGLAGGIHYNEQFF. The CDR3 region has the DNA TGTGCCAGCACCCCTCCGGGACTAGCGGGAGGGATTCACTACAATGAGCAGTTCTTC.

V and J are TRBV5-1 and TRBJ1-2; D is uncertain. The germline V gene has CDR1 SGHRS and CDR2 YFSETQ. V lost 4 bases and J 4 bases, leaving 11 bases between the germline ends. There are 13 residues in the CDR3. The CDR3 region has the DNA TGCGCCAGCAGCCCGTTGGGGATCTATGGCTACACCTTC. Amino acids: CASSPLGIYGYTF.

The CDR3 bases are TGTGCCATCAGTGACCCCTCGCCGGGACTAGCGGGAGGCGAGCAGTTCTTC. As protein: CAISDPSPGLAGGEQFF. The rearrangement uses TRBV10-3 and TRBJ2-1, with 15 bases lining up with TRBD2. V shed 3 bases, J shed 10 bases, and the junction held 10 bases outside the gene matches. The CDR3 has 17 amino acids. Germline values: CDR1 ENHRY, CDR2 SYGVKD.

This chain connects TRBV9 to TRBJ2-7; D is possibly TRBD1 (6 bases). The germline gives CDR1 SGDLS, CDR2 YYNGEE. V lost 0 bases and J 5 bases, leaving 9 bases between the germline ends. This CDR3 contains 13 residues. In DNA form, the CDR3 reads TGTGCCAGCAGCGTAGGGGGGCGGCACGAGCAGTACTTC. This translates into CASSVGGRHEQYF.

The rearrangement uses TRBV9 and TRBJ2-3, with 11 bases fitting TRBD2. The ends lost 3 bases at V and 2 bases at J; junction bases unmatched: 8. CDR3 length: 17 amino acids. Germline V gives CDR1 SGDLS, CDR2 YYNGEE. CDR3 DNA sequence: TGTGCCAGCAGCGCTTTAGCGGGGGGGGGACCCACAGATACGCAGTATTTT. It translates to CASSALAGGGPTDTQYF.

CDR3 coding DNA: TGTGCCAGCTCACCATCGGTGATAGCGGGGGGCGAGCAGTACTTC. As protein: CASSPSVIAGGEQYF. This chain connects TRBV18 to TRBJ2-7; 10 nucleotides align to TRBD2. The germline V gene encodes CDR1 KGHSH and CDR2 LQKENI. The length of the CDR3 is 15 residues. Unmatched junction bases numbered 7, after V lost 2 bases and J lost 6 bases.

The chain links TRBV7-8 to TRBJ1-2; possibly TRBD1 for D (6 bases). V lost 0 bases and J lost 5, with 16 bases in between. CDR3 length equals 16 residues. Germline assignment: CDR1 SGHVS and CDR2 FQNEAQ. The CDR3 protein is CASSLAGAELLYGYTF. In DNA form, the CDR3 reads TGTGCCAGCAGCTTAGCGGGGGCAGAGCTATTATATGGCTACACCTTC.

The genes are TRBV19 and TRBJ1-5, with 9 nucleotides matching TRBD1. With 10 bases clipped from V and 5 bases from J, the junction kept 6 bases outside the gene matches. The germline CDR1 and CDR2 sequences are LNHDA and SQIVND (reference sequence). The CDR3 extends over 13 amino acids. The CDR3 DNA sequence: TGTGCCACCTACAGGGGGCGAGATCAGCCCCAGCATTTT. Translated: CATYRGRDQPQHF.

This sequence joins TRBV5-6 and TRBJ1-2; D is perhaps TRBD1 (5 bases). V was cut by 3 bases and J by 4 bases, with 10 bases left in between. This CDR3 contains 13 residues. Germline assignment: CDR1 SGHDT and CDR2 YYEEEE. CDR3: CASSSRASYGYTF. The DNA of the CDR3 is TGTGCCAGCAGCTCCAGGGCCTCCTATGGCTACACCTTC.

A few counts support this clone. The chain couples TRBV5-1 to TRBJ2-5; 15 bases agree with TRBD2. The CDR3 covers 16 residues. CDR1 and CDR2 (germline): SGHRS, YFSETQ. The J segment lost 2 bases and the V segment lost 4 bases, leaving 3 bases of the junction unmatched. As DNA, the CDR3 is TGCGCCAGCAGCATGGGACTAGCGGGGGGACAAGAGACCCAGTACTTC. Encoded protein: CASSMGLAGGQETQYF.